The rows below give T cell receptor beta chains drawn from one sample of a study of immune evolution from preneoplasia to lung adenocarcinoma. Profiling relied on immunoSEQ multiplex PCR, and the TCRdb table lists in-frame clones only, not all of them. The sample contains some 2,900 clones, about four fifths of which appear only once. Sequencing was performed on FFPE adjacent normal lung tissue. The receptors were gathered from a person between 70 and 80 years old with lung adenocarcinoma. The CDR3 runs from the conserved cysteine through the conserved F or W. D genes are given only for firm matches. Clone size is shown for a subset of rows, as once, few, many or a class of expanded clone.

v_gene: TRBV2; d_gene: -; abundance: -; j_gene: TRBJ1-6; CDR3aa: CASREQTVDNSPLHF; CDR3nt: TGTGCCAGCAGGGAACAAACGGTGGATAATTCACCCCTCCACTTT
v_gene: TRBV6-4; d_gene: -; abundance: -; j_gene: TRBJ1-5; CDR3aa: CASSEQGGGQPQHF; CDR3nt: TGTGCCAGCAGTGAGCAGGGAGGAGGCCAGCCCCAGCATTTT
v_gene: TRBV5-6; d_gene: TRBD1; abundance: -; j_gene: TRBJ2-4; CDR3aa: CASSRRQGLPQNIQYF; CDR3nt: TGTGCCAGCAGCAGGAGACAGGGGCTTCCCCAAAACATTCAGTACTTC
v_gene: TRBV7-2; d_gene: -; abundance: once; j_gene: TRBJ1-4; CDR3aa: CASSLSIGDNEKLFF; CDR3nt: TGTGCCAGCAGCTTATCCATAGGAGATAATGAAAAACTGTTTTTT
v_gene: TRBV15; d_gene: -; abundance: -; j_gene: TRBJ2-1; CDR3aa: CATSRDGGNNEQFF; CDR3nt: TGTGCCACCAGCAGAGATGGGGGAAACAATGAGCAGTTCTTC
v_gene: TRBV6-1; d_gene: -; abundance: -; j_gene: TRBJ1-1; CDR3aa: CASSEWPNTEAFF; CDR3nt: TGTGCCAGCAGTGAGTGGCCGAACACTGAAGCTTTCTTT
v_gene: TRBV28; d_gene: -; abundance: -; j_gene: TRBJ1-2; CDR3aa: CASSLVRGGYGYTF; CDR3nt: TGTGCCAGCAGTTTAGTACGGGGTGGCTATGGCTACACCTTC
v_gene: TRBV29-1; d_gene: -; abundance: -; j_gene: TRBJ2-5; CDR3aa: CSVEGNSEGLETQYF; CDR3nt: TGCAGCGTTGAAGGTAATTCCGAGGGGCTCGAGACCCAGTACTTC
v_gene: TRBV4-2; d_gene: -; abundance: once; j_gene: TRBJ2-3; CDR3aa: CASSPTAISTDTQYF; CDR3nt: TGTGCCAGCAGCCCGACCGCCATTAGCACAGATACGCAGTATTTT
v_gene: TRBV18; d_gene: -; abundance: once; j_gene: TRBJ2-2; CDR3aa: CASSPQAGTGELFF; CDR3nt: TGTGCCAGCTCACCACAAGCGGGCACCGGGGAGCTGTTTTTT
v_gene: TRBV9; d_gene: -; abundance: few; j_gene: TRBJ2-1; CDR3aa: CASSVEQATGRNEQFF; CDR3nt: TGTGCCAGCAGCGTAGAACAGGCCACGGGGCGCAATGAGCAGTTCTTC
v_gene: TRBV28; d_gene: -; abundance: -; j_gene: TRBJ2-2; CDR3aa: CASSFPDWGGELFF; CDR3nt: TGTGCCAGCAGTTTTCCCGACTGGGGCGGGGAGCTGTTTTTT
v_gene: TRBV30; d_gene: TRBD1; abundance: -; j_gene: TRBJ1-6; CDR3aa: CAWSVQRTRQGADSPLHF; CDR3nt: TGTGCCTGGAGTGTACAGAGGACACGACAGGGGGCAGATTCACCCCTCCACTTT
v_gene: TRBV7-2; d_gene: -; abundance: -; j_gene: TRBJ1-1; CDR3aa: CASSGANTEAFF; CDR3nt: TGTGCCAGCAGCGGAGCGAACACTGAAGCTTTCTTT
v_gene: TRBV7-2; d_gene: TRBD2; abundance: -; j_gene: TRBJ2-2; CDR3aa: CASSLSGRASGELFF; CDR3nt: TGTGCCAGCAGCCTTAGCGGGAGGGCCTCCGGGGAGCTGTTTTTT
v_gene: TRBV10-2; d_gene: -; abundance: -; j_gene: TRBJ1-2; CDR3aa: CASSESWGNYGYTF; CDR3nt: TGCGCCAGCAGTGAGTCTTGGGGGAACTATGGCTACACCTTC
v_gene: TRBV7-2; d_gene: TRBD1; abundance: -; j_gene: TRBJ1-2; CDR3aa: CASSVTGGAGYGYTF; CDR3nt: TGTGCCAGCAGCGTCACAGGGGGCGCCGGCTATGGCTACACCTTC
v_gene: TRBV6-5; d_gene: TRBD1; abundance: -; j_gene: TRBJ2-1; CDR3aa: CASSYLGQGPIGEQFF; CDR3nt: TGTGCCAGCAGTTACCTAGGACAGGGGCCAATAGGTGAGCAGTTCTTC
v_gene: TRBV13; d_gene: -; abundance: -; j_gene: TRBJ2-3; CDR3aa: CAGSLGRAKLADTQYF; CDR3nt: TGTGCCGGCAGCTTAGGCCGGGCTAAGCTCGCAGATACGCAGTATTTT
v_gene: TRBV4-1; d_gene: -; abundance: -; j_gene: TRBJ2-5; CDR3aa: CASSAQSQETQYF; CDR3nt: TGCGCCAGCAGCGCCCAATCCCAAGAGACCCAGTACTTC
v_gene: TRBV6-5; d_gene: -; abundance: -; j_gene: TRBJ1-2; CDR3aa: CASRRTGTVNYGYTF; CDR3nt: TGTGCCAGCAGACGCACCGGGACTGTGAACTATGGCTACACCTTC
v_gene: TRBV5-3; d_gene: TRBD2; abundance: few; j_gene: TRBJ2-5; CDR3aa: CARSLPSRTSGILGETQYF; CDR3nt: TGTGCCAGAAGCTTGCCATCGAGGACTAGCGGGATATTGGGGGAGACCCAGTACTTC
v_gene: TRBV4-1; d_gene: -; abundance: -; j_gene: TRBJ1-2; CDR3aa: CASSQDLTIGYTF; CDR3nt: TGCGCCAGCAGCCAAGATCTTACCATTGGCTACACCTTC
v_gene: TRBV29-1; d_gene: -; abundance: -; j_gene: TRBJ1-1; CDR3aa: CSVGAWAGTEAFF; CDR3nt: TGCAGCGTTGGGGCCTGGGCAGGCACTGAAGCTTTCTTT
v_gene: TRBV6-5; d_gene: TRBD1; abundance: -; j_gene: TRBJ2-3; CDR3aa: CASSYSQGADTQYF; CDR3nt: TGTGCCAGCAGTTACTCGCAGGGGGCAGATACGCAGTATTTT
v_gene: TRBV30; d_gene: -; abundance: -; j_gene: TRBJ1-6; CDR3aa: CACSRSSYNSPLHF; CDR3nt: TGTGCCTGTTCCAGAAGCTCCTATAATTCACCCCTCCACTTT
v_gene: TRBV5-1; d_gene: TRBD2; abundance: -; j_gene: TRBJ2-5; CDR3aa: CASSGGLGTSGRALAAQYF; CDR3nt: TGCGCCAGCAGCGGGGGCCTCGGGACTAGCGGGAGGGCCCTGGCGGCCCAGTACTTC
v_gene: TRBV30; d_gene: -; abundance: -; j_gene: TRBJ2-4; CDR3aa: CAWSGEPPINIQYF; CDR3nt: TGTGCCTGGAGTGGCGAGCCGCCGATAAACATTCAGTACTTC
v_gene: TRBV6-1; d_gene: -; abundance: -; j_gene: TRBJ1-4; CDR3aa: CASSELGSSNEKLFF; CDR3nt: TGTGCCAGCAGTGAATTAGGCAGCTCTAATGAAAAACTGTTTTTT
v_gene: TRBV30; d_gene: -; abundance: -; j_gene: TRBJ1-5; CDR3aa: CAWSVAQALQPQHF; CDR3nt: TGTGCCTGGAGTGTAGCACAGGCCCTTCAGCCCCAGCATTTT
v_gene: TRBV6-6; d_gene: -; abundance: once; j_gene: TRBJ2-7; CDR3aa: CASIPSSRAHEQYF; CDR3nt: TGTGCCAGCATCCCTAGTTCCCGGGCGCACGAGCAGTACTTC
v_gene: TRBV9; d_gene: -; abundance: -; j_gene: TRBJ2-3; CDR3aa: CASSVALGGATQYF; CDR3nt: TGTGCCAGCAGCGTAGCCCTAGGAGGAGCTACGCAGTATTTT
v_gene: TRBV6-5; d_gene: -; abundance: -; j_gene: TRBJ1-1; CDR3aa: CASSYSRRGGTEAFF; CDR3nt: TGTGCCAGCAGTTACTCCAGACGCGGGGGGACTGAAGCTTTCTTT
v_gene: TRBV30; d_gene: -; abundance: -; j_gene: TRBJ1-5; CDR3aa: CAWSVGRGSNQPQHF; CDR3nt: TGTGCCTGGAGCGTGGGGAGGGGTTCCAATCAGCCCCAGCATTTT
v_gene: TRBV6-1; d_gene: -; abundance: -; j_gene: TRBJ2-5; CDR3aa: CASSGSPDSQETQYF; CDR3nt: TGTGCCAGCAGTGGAAGCCCGGACAGCCAAGAGACCCAGTACTTC
v_gene: TRBV7-3; d_gene: -; abundance: -; j_gene: TRBJ1-5; CDR3aa: CASSLTGGNQPQHF; CDR3nt: TGTGCCAGCAGCTTAACAGGAGGCAATCAGCCCCAGCATTTT
v_gene: TRBV28; d_gene: -; abundance: -; j_gene: TRBJ2-5; CDR3aa: CASSLGEKTQYF; CDR3nt: TGTGCCAGCAGTTTGGGGGAAAAGACCCAGTACTTC
v_gene: TRBV5-4; d_gene: -; abundance: -; j_gene: TRBJ1-6; CDR3aa: CASSPQGNNSPLHF; CDR3nt: TGTGCCAGCAGCCCACAGGGCAACAATTCACCCCTCCACTTT
v_gene: TRBV11-2; d_gene: -; abundance: once; j_gene: TRBJ1-1; CDR3aa: CASSLVRGDTEAFF; CDR3nt: TGTGCCAGCAGCTTAGTTAGGGGGGACACTGAAGCTTTCTTT
v_gene: TRBV7-2; d_gene: TRBD1; abundance: -; j_gene: TRBJ1-2; CDR3aa: CASSPRKTGEDGYTF; CDR3nt: TGTGCCAGCAGCCCACGCAAGACAGGGGAAGACGGCTACACCTTC
v_gene: TRBV2; d_gene: -; abundance: -; j_gene: TRBJ2-5; CDR3aa: CASSVGTTPPETQYF; CDR3nt: TGTGCCAGCAGTGTGGGGACAACCCCCCCGGAGACCCAGTACTTC